A selection of T cell receptor beta chains follows, all from one sample in a study of blood T cells in healthy people across ages. MiXCR, applied by TCRdb to the 5' RACE reads, yields one record per CDR3 protein. This sample yields around 990,000 distinct CDR3 sequences, of which more than 30% are seen a single time; 10% to 15% belongs to the top ten. Sequenced: blood. The receptors derive from a man aged 18-30 years in good health. CDR3s include the opening cysteine and the closing phenylalanine or tryptophan. D genes are given only for firm matches. Not all rows give a size; the values are once, few, many and, for expanded clones, a class.

d_gene: TRBD2; v_gene: TRBV20-1; j_gene: TRBJ2-4; abundance: once; CDR3aa: CSAFKREGQQNIQYF; CDR3nt: TGCAGTGCTTTCAAGCGGGAGGGCCAGCAAAACATTCAGTACTTC
d_gene: TRBD2; v_gene: TRBV12-3/TRBV12-4; j_gene: TRBJ2-3; abundance: NA; CDR3aa: CASSQAGGPDTQYF; CDR3nt: TGTGCCAGCAGCCAAGCGGGGGGACCAGATACGCAGTATTTT
d_gene: TRBD1; v_gene: TRBV5-1; j_gene: TRBJ1-1; abundance: NA; CDR3aa: CASSWDRGPDTEAFF; CDR3nt: TGCGCCAGCAGCTGGGACAGGGGGCCGGACACTGAAGCTTTCTTT
d_gene: NA; v_gene: TRBV5-4; j_gene: TRBJ1-1; abundance: NA; CDR3aa: CASSSGTWVNTEAFF; CDR3nt: TGTGCCAGCAGTTCCGGGACATGGGTGAACACTGAAGCTTTCTTT
d_gene: NA; v_gene: TRBV5-1; j_gene: TRBJ2-3; abundance: few; CDR3aa: CASSLEVQMTDTQYF; CDR3nt: TGCGCCAGCAGCTTGGAGGTACAGATGACAGATACGCAGTATTTT
d_gene: TRBD2; v_gene: TRBV9; j_gene: TRBJ2-3; abundance: many; CDR3aa: CASSAGTSGDTQYF; CDR3nt: TGTGCCAGCAGCGCTGGGACTAGCGGGGATACGCAGTATTTT
d_gene: NA; v_gene: TRBV27; j_gene: TRBJ2-1; abundance: few; CDR3aa: CASSHFSYNEQFF; CDR3nt: TGTGCCAGCAGCCATTTCTCCTACAATGAGCAGTTCTTC
d_gene: NA; v_gene: TRBV29-1; j_gene: TRBJ1-1; abundance: NA; CDR3aa: CSSGQRLTDTEAFF; CDR3nt: TGCAGCTCCGGGCAAAGGTTGACGGACACTGAAGCTTTCTTT
d_gene: NA; v_gene: TRBV12-3/TRBV12-4; j_gene: TRBJ1-2; abundance: many; CDR3aa: CASSFGYGYTF; CDR3nt: TGTGCCAGCAGTTTTGGCTATGGCTACACCTTC
d_gene: NA; v_gene: TRBV12-3/TRBV12-4; j_gene: TRBJ1-1; abundance: NA; CDR3aa: CASSVGRTDTEAYF; CDR3nt: TGTGCCAGCAGTGTGGGCAGGACGGACACTGAAGCTTACTTT
d_gene: NA; v_gene: TRBV12-3/TRBV12-4; j_gene: TRBJ2-7; abundance: few; CDR3aa: CASSPLSGLRPRDYEQYF; CDR3nt: TGTGCCAGCAGTCCCCTTAGCGGACTTCGCCCTCGGGACTACGAGCAGTACTTC
d_gene: TRBD2; v_gene: TRBV6-6; j_gene: TRBJ2-3; abundance: few; CDR3aa: CASSYGERGGGTDTQYF; CDR3nt: TGTGCCAGCAGTTATGGGGAGCGGGGGGGCGGCACAGATACGCAGTATTTT
d_gene: NA; v_gene: TRBV5-6; j_gene: TRBJ2-3; abundance: once; CDR3aa: CASSLEPGTRTDTQYF; CDR3nt: TGTGCCAGCAGCTTGGAGCCGGGGACCCGCACAGATACGCAGTATTTT
d_gene: NA; v_gene: TRBV20-1; j_gene: TRBJ1-6; abundance: NA; CDR3aa: CSARGRTRDGNSPLHF; CDR3nt: TGCAGTGCTAGAGGCCGCACCAGGGATGGCAATTCACCCCTCCACTTT
d_gene: TRBD1; v_gene: TRBV7-2; j_gene: TRBJ1-2; abundance: NA; CDR3aa: CASSAGQGEVYGYTF; CDR3nt: TGTGCCAGCAGCGCTGGACAGGGGGAGGTCTATGGCTACACCTTC
d_gene: NA; v_gene: TRBV4-1; j_gene: TRBJ2-7; abundance: NA; CDR3aa: CASSQVRTFSSYEQYF; CDR3nt: TGCGCCAGCAGCCAAGTTAGGACATTTTCCTCCTACGAGCAGTACTTC
d_gene: NA; v_gene: TRBV20-1; j_gene: TRBJ2-3; abundance: few; CDR3aa: CSPPRTDTQYF; CDR3nt: TGCAGTCCCCCCCGCACAGATACGCAGTATTTT
d_gene: TRBD1; v_gene: TRBV4-3; j_gene: TRBJ1-3; abundance: NA; CDR3aa: CASSQDLGTGGSGNTIYF; CDR3nt: TGCGCCAGCAGCCAAGATCTCGGGACAGGGGGTTCTGGAAACACCATATATTTT
d_gene: NA; v_gene: TRBV6-6; j_gene: TRBJ2-5; abundance: few; CDR3aa: CASSYLAGAQETQYF; CDR3nt: TGTGCCAGCAGTTACTTGGCGGGGGCCCAAGAGACCCAGTACTTC
d_gene: NA; v_gene: TRBV6-5; j_gene: TRBJ1-2; abundance: NA; CDR3aa: CASTRQPVNYGYTF; CDR3nt: TGTGCCAGCACCCGGCAGCCGGTAAACTATGGCTACACCTTC
d_gene: NA; v_gene: TRBV27; j_gene: TRBJ1-2; abundance: NA; CDR3aa: CASSSGTMTNYGYTF; CDR3nt: TGTGCCAGCAGTTCGGGGACAATGACTAACTATGGCTACACCTTC
d_gene: TRBD1; v_gene: TRBV6-2/TRBV6-3; j_gene: TRBJ1-1; abundance: few; CDR3aa: CASMTGVNTEAFF; CDR3nt: TGTGCCAGCATGACAGGGGTGAACACTGAAGCTTTCTTT
d_gene: NA; v_gene: TRBV12-3/TRBV12-4; j_gene: TRBJ1-2; abundance: NA; CDR3aa: CASSLRREANYGYTF; CDR3nt: TGTGCCAGCAGTTTAAGGCGGGAAGCTAACTATGGCTACACCTTC
d_gene: NA; v_gene: TRBV4-1; j_gene: TRBJ2-7; abundance: NA; CDR3aa: CASSQISDRLYEQYF; CDR3nt: TGCGCCAGCAGCCAAATTAGCGACCGACTCTACGAGCAGTACTTC
d_gene: TRBD1; v_gene: TRBV12-3/TRBV12-4; j_gene: TRBJ1-1; abundance: NA; CDR3aa: CASTDRGLAGEAFF; CDR3nt: TGTGCCAGCACCGACAGGGGCTTGGCTGGTGAAGCTTTCTTT
d_gene: NA; v_gene: TRBV12-3/TRBV12-4; j_gene: TRBJ2-5; abundance: NA; CDR3aa: CASGGAGSEETQYF; CDR3nt: TGTGCCAGCGGAGGGGCGGGTTCGGAAGAGACCCAGTACTTC
d_gene: NA; v_gene: TRBV10-3; j_gene: TRBJ1-4; abundance: NA; CDR3aa: CAAAGGTNEKLFF; CDR3nt: TGTGCCGCAGCGGGGGGAACTAATGAAAAACTGTTTTTT
d_gene: NA; v_gene: TRBV7-2; j_gene: TRBJ1-1; abundance: NA; CDR3aa: CASTRTVWNTEAFF; CDR3nt: TGTGCCAGCACTCGGACAGTCTGGAACACTGAAGCTTTCTTT
d_gene: NA; v_gene: TRBV14; j_gene: TRBJ2-3; abundance: NA; CDR3aa: CASSRTGRGQYF; CDR3nt: TGTGCCAGCAGCCGCACAGGGCGGGGGCAGTATTTT
d_gene: NA; v_gene: TRBV20-1; j_gene: TRBJ2-1; abundance: NA; CDR3aa: CSPLAPDSYNEQFF; CDR3nt: TGCAGTCCTCTAGCGCCAGACTCCTACAATGAGCAGTTCTTC
d_gene: TRBD1; v_gene: TRBV20-1; j_gene: TRBJ1-5; abundance: NA; CDR3aa: CSAYDREGQPQHF; CDR3nt: TGCAGTGCTTATGACAGGGAGGGGCAGCCCCAGCATTTT
d_gene: TRBD2; v_gene: TRBV20-1; j_gene: TRBJ2-4; abundance: NA; CDR3aa: CSARELAGGLAKNIQYF; CDR3nt: TGCAGTGCTAGAGAACTAGCGGGGGGTCTAGCCAAAAACATTCAGTACTTC
d_gene: NA; v_gene: TRBV20-1; j_gene: TRBJ2-2; abundance: once; CDR3aa: CSARGSEEGELFF; CDR3nt: TGCAGTGCTCGAGGATCCGAGGAGGGGGAGCTGTTTTTT
d_gene: NA; v_gene: TRBV20-1; j_gene: TRBJ1-5; abundance: few; CDR3aa: CSAIKTGNQPQHF; CDR3nt: TGCAGTGCAATCAAGACGGGAAATCAGCCCCAGCATTTT
d_gene: NA; v_gene: TRBV13; j_gene: TRBJ2-5; abundance: many; CDR3aa: CASSLEEETQYF; CDR3nt: TGTGCCAGCAGCCTGGAGGAGGAGACCCAGTACTTC
d_gene: NA; v_gene: TRBV20-1; j_gene: TRBJ2-3; abundance: NA; CDR3aa: CSARGAGGGTDTQYF; CDR3nt: TGCAGTGCTAGAGGGGCAGGGGGGGGCACAGATACGCAGTATTTT
d_gene: TRBD2; v_gene: TRBV7-8; j_gene: TRBJ2-7; abundance: few; CDR3aa: CASSFDRTSGGYEQYF; CDR3nt: TGTGCCAGCAGCTTCGACCGGACTAGCGGGGGATACGAGCAGTACTTC
d_gene: TRBD1; v_gene: TRBV7-9; j_gene: TRBJ1-1; abundance: NA; CDR3aa: CASSPRPGQGIIDTEAFF; CDR3nt: TGTGCCAGCAGCCCGAGACCGGGACAGGGGATTATTGACACTGAAGCTTTCTTT
d_gene: NA; v_gene: TRBV6-2/TRBV6-3; j_gene: TRBJ2-5; abundance: NA; CDR3aa: CASSYSVSDREETQYF; CDR3nt: TGTGCCAGCAGTTACTCGGTGTCAGATCGTGAAGAGACCCAGTACTTC
d_gene: NA; v_gene: TRBV4-1; j_gene: TRBJ1-5; abundance: NA; CDR3aa: CASSQDFVNQPQHF; CDR3nt: TGCGCCAGCAGCCAAGATTTCGTGAATCAGCCCCAGCATTTT
d_gene: NA; v_gene: TRBV4-3; j_gene: TRBJ2-2; abundance: NA; CDR3aa: CASSQDIGYRAGELFF; CDR3nt: TGCGCCAGCAGCCAAGATATCGGCTACAGGGCCGGGGAGCTGTTTTTT
d_gene: TRBD2; v_gene: TRBV20-1; j_gene: TRBJ2-1; abundance: NA; CDR3aa: CSATNLAVSYNEQFF; CDR3nt: TGCAGTGCTACAAACCTAGCGGTCTCCTACAATGAGCAGTTCTTC
d_gene: TRBD1; v_gene: TRBV4-2; j_gene: TRBJ1-6; abundance: NA; CDR3aa: CASSDRVYNSPLHF; CDR3nt: TGTGCCAGCTCGGACAGGGTCTATAATTCACCCCTCCACTTT